One and the same sample provided the 28 T cell receptor beta chains below, sequenced in a study of technical replicates of blood from several donors. The protocol was immunoSEQ multiplex PCR, while the TCRdb copy is restricted to in-frame clones and leaves out a portion. The sample has about 73,000 clones, approximately 90% seen once. The sample was PBMCs. Receptors were obtained from a human donor in good health. Some clones in this sample may be carry-over from other donors' samples.

The rearrangement links TRBV5-4 to TRBJ2-1; possibly TRBD1 for D (6 bases). Deletions cut 0 bases from V and 7 bases from J, with 8 bases between. The CDR3 totals 13 residues. Germline V gene lookup returns CDR1 SGHNT and CDR2 YYREEE (reference sequence). The CDR3 DNA sequence: TGTGCCAGCAGCTTGGGGGGGCAAAATGAGCAGTTCTTC. Translating gives CASSLGGQNEQFF.

The V call is TRBV10-3, the J call TRBJ1-2; D gene unclear. The CDR3 totals 12 residues. V was trimmed by 2 bases and J by 8 bases, leaving 9 bases between them. Germline V gene sequence: CDR1 ENHRY, CDR2 SYGVKD. CDR3 residues: CAISEQYGGYTF. DNA of the CDR3: TGTGCCATCAGTGAGCAGTACGGGGGCTACACCTTC.

The gene calls are TRBV14 and TRBJ2-7, with D perhaps TRBD2 (5 bases). The V gene lost 4 bases and the J gene lost 2 bases, with 12 bases spanning the gap. The CDR3 is 14 residues long. The germline gives CDR1 SGHDN, CDR2 FVKESK. In DNA form, the CDR3 reads TGTGCCAGCAGCCGCGGGCCAGGCCCCTACGAGCAGTACTTC. Its protein product is CASSRGPGPYEQYF.

This chain connects TRBV13 to TRBJ1-3; D unresolved. Trimming removed 1 base at V and 0 bases at J, with 7 bases between. CDR3 size: 15 residues. Germline V gene lookup returns CDR1 PRHDT and CDR2 FYEKMQ (reference sequence). CDR3: CASSLARLSGNTIYF. CDR3 sequence (DNA): TGTGCCAGCAGCTTAGCAAGACTCTCTGGAAACACCATATATTTT.

This chain links TRBV11-2 with TRBJ2-7; possibly TRBD1 for D (5 bases). The CDR3 sequence is 16 residues long. Germline CDR1 SGHAT, CDR2 FQNNGV. The V end lost 0 bases, the J end lost 1 base, and 13 bases lay between the germline ends. The CDR3 sequence: CASSLDRRAASYEQYF. The CDR3 bases are TGTGCCAGCAGCTTAGATCGCAGGGCCGCATCCTACGAGCAGTACTTC.

The CDR3 region is CASSVAGTDYEQYF. The CDR3 nucleotides read TGTGCCAGCAGCGTGGCCGGGACAGACTACGAGCAGTACTTC. The chain carries TRBV13 and TRBJ2-7; 7 bases fit TRBD1. Germline-derived CDR1 and CDR2 are PRHDT and FYEKMQ (reference sequence). The V and J ends lost 5 bases and 3 bases, in that order; junction bases with no gene match: 7. The CDR3 covers 14 residues.

This chain connects TRBV7-9 to TRBJ1-2; D call uncertain. V lost 0 bases and J lost 8, with 7 bases in between. This CDR3 contains 12 residues. Germline V gene data show CDR1 as SEHNR and CDR2 as FQNEAQ (reference sequence). The CDR3 reads CASSLAERGYTF. The CDR3 nucleotides read TGTGCCAGCAGCTTAGCGGAGAGGGGCTACACCTTC.

This clone was found a few times. The chain recombines TRBV29-1 with TRBJ1-2, with unresolved D. Germline V gene sequence: CDR1 SQVTM, CDR2 ANQGSEA. V lost 4 bases and J lost 1, with 13 bases in between. This CDR3 contains 14 residues. CDR3 loop: CSVGTPGRNYGYTF. CDR3 DNA sequence: TGCAGCGTTGGAACCCCTGGGCGTAACTATGGCTACACCTTC.

On this clone: One end of the junction varies from germline; a read error may be responsible. The chain employs TRBV7-9 and TRBJ1-1; D call uncertain. The CDR3 is 10 residues long. The germline gives CDR1 SEHNR, CDR2 FQNEAQ (reference sequence). CDR3 bases: TGTGCCAGCAGCTTAGACGGCGGAAGATTT. The encoded protein is CASSLDGGRF. The full variable domain, its missing parts supplied by reference TRBV7-9 and TRBJ1-1, is DTGVSQNPRHKITKRGQNVTFRCDPISEHNRLYWYRQTLGQGPEFLTYFQNEAQLEKSRLLSDRFSAERPKGSFSTLEIQRTEQGDSAMYLCASSLDGGRFGQGTRLTVV.

V gene TRBV9 combines with J gene TRBJ2-1, with TRBD2 identical over 9 bases. Trimming took 6 bases from V and 9 from J; bases not matched to a gene: 10. The CDR3 loop spans 14 amino acids. Germline V lookup: CDR1 SGDLS, CDR2 YYNGEE. Written as DNA, the CDR3 is TGTGCCAGCAATAGGGCGGGGGGGGACATTGAGCAGTTCTTC. Translating it yields CASNRAGGDIEQFF.

This chain links TRBV7-3 with TRBJ2-2; tentatively, D is TRBD1 (6 bases). This CDR3 has 15 residues. The V end was cut by 8 bases, the J end by 4 bases, with 17 bases between. Germline assignment: CDR1 SGHTA and CDR2 FQGTGA. DNA for the CDR3: TGTGCCAGCGCGACAGGACAGCAGCCCACCGGGGAGCTGTTTTTT. It translates to CASATGQQPTGELFF.

This chain uses TRBV5-5 with TRBJ1-2; 12 bases are shared with TRBD1. Germline V gene lookup returns CDR1 SGHKS and CDR2 YYEKEE (reference sequence). After removal of 4 bases from V and 6 bases from J, the junction contained 13 bases not matched to a gene. The CDR3 consists of 17 residues. The CDR3 nucleotides read TGTGCCAGCAGCCTCTACGGGACAGGGGGCTGGAATGATGGCTACACCTTC. This sequence encodes CASSLYGTGGWNDGYTF.

The rearrangement uses TRBV7-2 and TRBJ2-7, with TRBD1 as a possible D gene (5 bases). Per germline, CDR1 SGHTA and CDR2 FQGNSA. The V end lost 4 bases, the J end lost 7 bases, and 8 bases lay between the germline ends. The CDR3 runs to 11 residues. CDR3 residues: CASSSGSEQYF. Here the CDR3 DNA reads TGTGCCAGCAGCTCAGGGTCTGAGCAGTACTTC.

This chain connects TRBV6-4 to TRBJ2-5, with 8 bases matching TRBD2. The ends lost 0 bases at V and 5 bases at J; junction bases unmatched: 8. CDR1 and CDR2 (germline): MRHNA, SNTAGT. This CDR3 has 16 residues. The chain's CDR3 is CASSDSAGRGGETQYF. In nucleotides, the CDR3 is TGTGCCAGCAGTGACTCCGCAGGTCGGGGGGGGGAGACCCAGTACTTC.

V is TRBV6-1 and J is TRBJ2-3, with 9 bases lining up with TRBD2. V lost 1 base and J lost 6; bases outside the gene matches: 5. CDR1 is MNHNS and CDR2 is SASEGT in the germline V gene. The CDR3 totals 15 residues. The CDR3 protein is CASSEEAGGRDTQYF. The DNA for the CDR3 is TGTGCCAGCAGTGAAGAGGCGGGAGGGCGGGATACGCAGTATTTT.

V usage is TRBV7-3 and J usage is TRBJ1-1, with D possibly TRBD1 on 5 matching bases. The CDR3 spans 13 residues. Germline V gene sequence: CDR1 SGHTA, CDR2 FQGTGA. The V end lost 5 bases, the J end lost 4 bases, and 11 bases lay between the germline ends. The CDR3 loop is CASSTAGGTEAFF. The CDR3, as DNA: TGTGCCAGCAGCACGGCGGGGGGCACTGAAGCTTTCTTT.

V is TRBV19 and J is TRBJ1-2, with 7 bases aligning to TRBD1. This CDR3 comprises 12 residues. In germline, CDR1 is LNHDA, CDR2 SQIVND (reference sequence). J gave up 5 bases and V 4 bases, and 1 base lay outside the gene matches. The CDR3 nucleotides read TGTGCCAGTAGTAGGGACAGATATGGCTACACCTTC. The encoded protein is CASSRDRYGYTF.

The V and J genes are TRBV19 and TRBJ1-1, with 9 bases aligning to TRBD1. CDR3 length equals 17 residues. The V and J ends lost 2 bases and 1 base, in that order; junction bases with no gene match: 8. Germline CDR1 is LNHDA and CDR2 is SQIVND (reference sequence). CDR3 bases: TGTGCCAGTAGTATAACGTTCTTGGGACAGGGGAACACTGAAGCTTTCTTT. It specifies CASSITFLGQGNTEAFF.

The V call is TRBV5-4, the J call TRBJ2-1, with 8 bases identical to TRBD2. With 4 bases clipped from V and 1 base from J, the junction kept 4 bases outside the gene matches. CDR3 size: 15 residues. CDR1 SGHNT and CDR2 YYREEE come from the germline V gene (reference sequence). For the CDR3, the DNA is TGTGCCAGCAGCGCGGGACTAGTTTCCTACAATGAGCAGTTCTTC. Protein sequence: CASSAGLVSYNEQFF.

This chain uses TRBV6-1 with TRBJ2-1, with D maybe TRBD1 (6 bases). V was trimmed by 7 bases and J by 6 bases, leaving 19 bases between them. From germline, CDR1 is MNHNS and CDR2 SASEGT. The CDR3 loop spans 15 amino acids. CDR3 protein: CASKPSGGRGNEQFF. Written as DNA, the CDR3 is TGTGCCAGCAAACCAAGTGGGGGCCGGGGCAATGAGCAGTTCTTC.

V usage is TRBV2 and J usage is TRBJ1-1; tentatively, D is TRBD1 (5 bases). Germline CDR1 reads SNHLY; CDR2 reads FYNNEI. V dropped 6 bases and J dropped 5 bases, with 7 bases sitting between them. CDR3 length: 11 amino acids. CDR3 region: CASSRTTEAFF. CDR3 bases: TGTGCCAGCAGCCGGACAACTGAAGCTTTCTTT. Drawing the rest from reference TRBV2 and TRBJ1-1, the complete variable domain is EPEVTQTPSHQVTQMGQEVILRCVPISNHLYFYWYRQILGQKVEFLVSFYNNEISEKSEIFDDQFSVERPDGSNFTLKIRSTKLEDSAMYFCASSRTTEAFFGQGTRLTVV.

There are a few counts of this clone. One junction end does not reproduce the germline sequence, and a read error may be involved. This chain connects TRBV2 to TRBJ2-7, with 8 bases identical to TRBD2. The length of the CDR3 is 11 residues. Germline V gene data show CDR1 as SNHLY and CDR2 as FYNNEI. The chain's CDR3 is CASSRERGILF. The DNA of the CDR3 is TGTGCCAGCAGTCGCGAGCGGGGGATCTTATTC.

J is TRBJ1-4 and V is TRBV6-5; maybe TRBD1 (5 bases). From germline, CDR1 is MNHEY and CDR2 SVGAGI. With 5 bases removed from V and 7 bases from J, the gap between germline ends came to 14 bases. The CDR3 has 14 residues. CDR3 residues: CASSPSGPGEKLFF. DNA of the CDR3: TGTGCCAGCAGTCCGTCAGGGCCCGGTGAAAAACTGTTTTTT.

V and J are TRBV7-6 and TRBJ1-2; no clear D. The germline V and J ends were trimmed by 1 base and 4 bases, with 13 bases remaining between them. Looked up from germline, CDR1 is SGHVS and CDR2 is FNYEAQ. This CDR3 region has 15 residues. The CDR3 region has the DNA TGTGCCAGCAGCTTAGGACTCGACGGTGGCTATGGCTACACCTTC. It codes for CASSLGLDGGYGYTF.

The rearrangement joins TRBV5-6 to TRBJ2-7; D is ambiguous. Trimming cost V 4 bases and J 0 bases, with 11 bases left between them. The CDR3 is 14 amino acids. Germline V gene sequence: CDR1 SGHDT, CDR2 YYEEEE. The CDR3 nucleotides read TGTGCCAGCAGCCTTGACTTTAGCTCCTACGAGCAGTACTTC. Its translation: CASSLDFSSYEQYF.

J is TRBJ1-1 and V is TRBV7-2; tentatively, D is TRBD1 (5 bases). Germline lookup yields CDR1 SGHTA and CDR2 FQGNSA. V lost 3 bases and J 1 base, leaving 15 bases between the germline ends. This CDR3 comprises 16 residues. CDR3 coding DNA: TGTGCCAGCAGCTTTCAGGTGGGGGGTGGGAACACTGAAGCTTTCTTT. It is translated as CASSFQVGGGNTEAFF.

CDR3 sequence: CASSRARASRTGGNSPLHF. The CDR3 region has the DNA TGCGCCAGCAGCCGAGCACGAGCATCCAGGACAGGGGGGAATTCACCCCTCCACTTT. This rearrangement joins TRBV4-1 to TRBJ1-6, with 10 nucleotides matching TRBD1. CDR3 length equals 19 residues. V lost 4 bases to trimming and J lost 7 bases; unmatched junction nucleotides: 16. Germline assignment: CDR1 MGHRA and CDR2 YSYEKL.

This clone came up many times. The CDR3 sequence: CASSQGTEPFF. The CDR3 coding sequence is TGTGCCAGCAGCCAAGGGACAGAACCGTTCTTC. The V gene is TRBV14, the J gene TRBJ2-1, with a possible D match to TRBD1 (6 bases). CDR1 is SGHDN and CDR2 is FVKESK in the germline V gene. V lost 1 base to trimming and J lost 15 bases, with 10 bases between them. CDR3 length: 11 residues.